The rows below give T cell receptor beta chains drawn from one sample of a study of cytomegalovirus exposure and HLA in healthy donors. Libraries were prepared by immunoSEQ multiplex PCR; TCRdb keeps only in-frame clonotypes and omits some of them. The data contain some 42,000 clones, roughly half of them seen just once; the ten biggest clones take up 12%. The sample was PBMCs. The receptors derive from a human donor in good health. The CDR3 runs from the conserved cysteine through the conserved F or W. Fields, in order: CDR3 protein, J gene, clone size, V gene. Size is omitted from some rows. Given values are once, few, many or a class for expanded clones.

CDR3aa: CASSEQAGSYEQYF; j_gene: TRBJ2-7; abundance: .; v_gene: TRBV9
CDR3aa: CASSFGRTPNSPLHF; j_gene: TRBJ1-6; abundance: .; v_gene: TRBV7-2
CDR3aa: CASTPQGLAHNEQFF; j_gene: TRBJ2-1; abundance: .; v_gene: TRBV2
CDR3aa: CASSHRAEGGYEQYF; j_gene: TRBJ2-7; abundance: few; v_gene: TRBV14
CDR3aa: CASSLFTGGNQPQHF; j_gene: TRBJ1-5; abundance: .; v_gene: TRBV27
CDR3aa: CASTSGGGVESSTNEKLFF; j_gene: TRBJ1-4; abundance: .; v_gene: TRBV19
CDR3aa: CSVELDRELETQYF; j_gene: TRBJ2-5; abundance: .; v_gene: TRBV29-1
CDR3aa: CASSQGVTGGEDEQYF; j_gene: .; abundance: .; v_gene: TRBV4-3
CDR3aa: CAVQGVWNEQFF; j_gene: TRBJ2-1; abundance: few; v_gene: TRBV10-3
CDR3aa: CASSLTGGNYGYTF; j_gene: TRBJ1-2; abundance: .; v_gene: TRBV7-9
CDR3aa: CASSVAGRIKDNQPQHF; j_gene: TRBJ1-5; abundance: .; v_gene: TRBV2
CDR3aa: CASSLKAYGYTF; j_gene: TRBJ1-2; abundance: .; v_gene: TRBV28
CDR3aa: CASNGQASYNEQFF; j_gene: TRBJ2-1; abundance: .; v_gene: TRBV4-1
CDR3aa: CASSAWGNSPLHF; j_gene: TRBJ1-6; abundance: few; v_gene: TRBV27
CDR3aa: CASSPGRGWETQYF; j_gene: TRBJ2-5; abundance: .; v_gene: TRBV7-9
CDR3aa: CASIYGSSYNEQFF; j_gene: TRBJ2-1; abundance: .; v_gene: TRBV6-1
CDR3aa: CASSFGTGQETQYF; j_gene: TRBJ2-5; abundance: few; v_gene: TRBV7-7
CDR3aa: CASGLTQQDREGGGAFF; j_gene: TRBJ1-1; abundance: few; v_gene: TRBV12-5
CDR3aa: CASSFYFNQPQHF; j_gene: TRBJ1-5; abundance: .; v_gene: TRBV7-2
CDR3aa: CASRGDRVNTEAFF; j_gene: TRBJ1-1; abundance: .; v_gene: TRBV28
CDR3aa: CASSPRGLISYNEQFF; j_gene: TRBJ2-1; abundance: .; v_gene: TRBV7-3
CDR3aa: CAIRGLAGAGELFF; j_gene: TRBJ2-2; abundance: .; v_gene: TRBV10-3
CDR3aa: CASSPSGGVRNIQYF; j_gene: TRBJ2-4; abundance: .; v_gene: TRBV9
CDR3aa: CASRHDRGGEKLFF; j_gene: TRBJ1-4; abundance: once; v_gene: TRBV12-2
CDR3aa: CASSGFGGTGELFF; j_gene: TRBJ2-2; abundance: few; v_gene: TRBV6-4
CDR3aa: CASSPLAGAGYEQYF; j_gene: TRBJ2-7; abundance: .; v_gene: TRBV5-1
CDR3aa: CASSWSGTTEQYF; j_gene: TRBJ2-7; abundance: .; v_gene: TRBV6-6
CDR3aa: CASSFDSNSYEQYF; j_gene: TRBJ2-7; abundance: .; v_gene: TRBV2
CDR3aa: CASSVLGTGSGNTIYF; j_gene: TRBJ1-3; abundance: .; v_gene: TRBV5-6
CDR3aa: CASSLTPGPQHF; j_gene: TRBJ1-5; abundance: .; v_gene: TRBV7-2
CDR3aa: CASKPMDSLKNIQYF; j_gene: TRBJ2-4; abundance: .; v_gene: TRBV28
CDR3aa: CASRTSGGVLPGTDTQYF; j_gene: TRBJ2-3; abundance: once; v_gene: TRBV28
CDR3aa: CSVGVLGVYEQYF; j_gene: TRBJ2-7; abundance: .; v_gene: TRBV29-1
CDR3aa: CSVVKTAGVYNEQFF; j_gene: TRBJ2-1; abundance: .; v_gene: TRBV29-1
CDR3aa: CASSLEAGGGSGANVLTF; j_gene: TRBJ2-6; abundance: .; v_gene: TRBV7-2
CDR3aa: CASSQLDSPMGAFF; j_gene: TRBJ1-1; abundance: .; v_gene: TRBV18
CDR3aa: CASSEWAGNTGELFF; j_gene: TRBJ2-2; abundance: many; v_gene: TRBV6-1
CDR3aa: CASSLGSLMNTEAFF; j_gene: TRBJ1-1; abundance: .; v_gene: TRBV11-2
CDR3aa: CASSRNQGNTEAFF; j_gene: TRBJ1-1; abundance: few; v_gene: TRBV7-2
CDR3aa: CASSQEVFGSTYNSPLHF; j_gene: TRBJ1-6; abundance: .; v_gene: TRBV4-3
CDR3aa: CASSFGGILHNEQFF; j_gene: TRBJ2-1; abundance: .; v_gene: TRBV11-2
CDR3aa: CASSQDGKRETSGELFF; j_gene: TRBJ2-2; abundance: .; v_gene: TRBV4-3
CDR3aa: CASSQDSEGTGISYGYTF; j_gene: TRBJ1-2; abundance: few; v_gene: TRBV4-1
CDR3aa: CASSTGTGESPLHF; j_gene: TRBJ1-6; abundance: .; v_gene: TRBV7-9
CDR3aa: CASSYSGGPYGYTF; j_gene: TRBJ1-2; abundance: .; v_gene: TRBV6-5